These T cell receptor beta chains were read from a single sample in a study of T cell responses to AZD1222 COVID-19 vaccine. Repertoires were generated with immunoSEQ multiplex PCR, while TCRdb's copy carries only in-frame clones and drops some. The profile covers about 150,000 clones, with about 92% appearing a single time and under 10% taken by the ten largest. The sample here was peripheral blood, taken on day 0 of AZD1222 vaccination. The receptors here all came from an adult in good health. The CDR3 runs from the conserved cysteine through the conserved F or W. Fields, in order: CDR3 DNA, CDR3 protein, J gene, D gene, clone size, V gene. A D gene is named only where the DNA matches it firmly. Clone size is stated in some rows and not others, as once, few, many or a class when expanded.

DNA: TGTGCCAGCAGTTTACGACGAGATACGCAGTATTTT; CDR3: CASSLRRDTQYF; J: TRBJ2-3; D: -; size: -; V: TRBV28
DNA: TGTGCCAGCCGTAAAGCCGGGACAGGGGGCTTTGCTTTCTTT; CDR3: CASRKAGTGGFAFF; J: TRBJ1-1; D: TRBD1; size: -; V: TRBV27
DNA: TGTGCCAGCAGCTTAGGAGGGACAGGGGTTCCCTACGAGCAGTACTTC; CDR3: CASSLGGTGVPYEQYF; J: TRBJ2-7; D: TRBD1; size: -; V: TRBV7-8
DNA: TGTGCCAGCAGCTCTAGCCAACACAGCTATAATTCACCCCTCCACTTT; CDR3: CASSSSQHSYNSPLHF; J: TRBJ1-6; D: -; size: -; V: TRBV5-6
DNA: TGCGCCAGCAGCTTGGGCCCAACAGGTGTGAACACTGAAGCTTTCTTT; CDR3: CASSLGPTGVNTEAFF; J: TRBJ1-1; D: -; size: -; V: TRBV5-1
DNA: TGTGCCAGTAGGATTGGTGGTTCACCCCTCCACTTT; CDR3: CASRIGGSPLHF; J: TRBJ1-6; D: -; size: -; V: TRBV19
DNA: TGCAGCGCTGGGACAAGCCCGAACACTGAAGCTTTCTTT; CDR3: CSAGTSPNTEAFF; J: TRBJ1-1; D: -; size: -; V: TRBV29-1
DNA: TGTGCCAGCAGCTCATCTCAGGGTCCCCCAACCAGGGAGACCCAGTACTTC; CDR3: CASSSSQGPPTRETQYF; J: TRBJ2-5; D: -; size: -; V: TRBV7-9
DNA: TGCGCCAGCAGCCAAGAGAAGGGGGCTAACACTGAAGCTTTCTTT; CDR3: CASSQEKGANTEAFF; J: TRBJ1-1; D: TRBD1; size: -; V: TRBV4-1
DNA: TGTGCCAGCAGCCAAGATTACGGAGGGGGGGCTTTCTTT; CDR3: CASSQDYGGGAFF; J: TRBJ1-1; D: -; size: -; V: TRBV3-1/TRBV3-2
DNA: TGCGCCAGCAGCGAGGACGGGGAAAGGCCCCAGCATTTT; CDR3: CASSEDGERPQHF; J: TRBJ1-5; D: -; size: -; V: TRBV4-1
DNA: TGTGCCAGCATGACAGTAAAGGTTGGAAACACCATATATTTT; CDR3: CASMTVKVGNTIYF; J: TRBJ1-3; D: -; size: -; V: TRBV2
DNA: TGTGCCAGTAGCGATCCCCGGACAGATAATCAGCCCCAGCATTTT; CDR3: CASSDPRTDNQPQHF; J: TRBJ1-5; D: -; size: -; V: TRBV19
DNA: TGTGCCAGCAGCACCCCGGGACAGGGTTATGAAAAACTGTTTTTT; CDR3: CASSTPGQGYEKLFF; J: TRBJ1-4; D: TRBD1; size: -; V: TRBV28
DNA: TGTGCCAGCAGCTTAGCGCGAGTCGGAGGGCGCACAGATACGCAGTATTTT; CDR3: CASSLARVGGRTDTQYF; J: TRBJ2-3; D: -; size: -; V: TRBV7-2
DNA: TGTGCCAGCAGTGAACTGCTTGGGCCCGTGTCACCCCTCCACTTT; CDR3: CASSELLGPVSPLHF; J: TRBJ1-6; D: -; size: -; V: TRBV6-1
DNA: TGTGCCAGCCCCCGGACAGGGGTATTTAGTGGCTACACCTTC; CDR3: CASPRTGVFSGYTF; J: TRBJ1-2; D: TRBD1; size: -; V: TRBV27
DNA: TGTGCCAGCAGCTCGCAGACACAGGGGACTAATGAAAAACTGTTTTTT; CDR3: CASSSQTQGTNEKLFF; J: TRBJ1-4; D: TRBD1; size: -; V: TRBV7-8
DNA: TGTGCCAGCAGGTTACTATCAGGGGAAGATGGCTACACCTTC; CDR3: CASRLLSGEDGYTF; J: TRBJ1-2; D: -; size: once; V: TRBV7-9
DNA: TGTGCCAGCAGTGAACTGGGGTTAGGTATCCCATTTAACAACCCCAACGAGCAGTACTTC; CDR3: CASSELGLGIPFNNPNEQYF; J: TRBJ2-7; D: -; size: -; V: TRBV2
DNA: TGTGCCAGCAGCTTCGACTTTGGGAGAGACTCGGGCACCGGGGAGCTGTTTTTT; CDR3: CASSFDFGRDSGTGELFF; J: TRBJ2-2; D: -; size: -; V: TRBV7-9
DNA: TGTGCTAGCAGCGGGACTAGCGGGGGGGGCTGGGAGACCCAGTACTTC; CDR3: CASSGTSGGGWETQYF; J: TRBJ2-5; D: TRBD2; size: -; V: TRBV7-7
DNA: TGTGCCAGCAGTGCCCCGGGGGGCGGGAGCAATCAGCCCCAGCATTTT; CDR3: CASSAPGGGSNQPQHF; J: TRBJ1-5; D: -; size: -; V: TRBV6-1
DNA: TGTGCCATCAGTGAGGGACAGGCTAACACTGAAGCTTTCTTT; CDR3: CAISEGQANTEAFF; J: TRBJ1-1; D: TRBD1; size: -; V: TRBV10-3
DNA: TGTGCCAGCAGCCTCGACAGGGCGTATACCGAGCAGTACTTC; CDR3: CASSLDRAYTEQYF; J: TRBJ2-7; D: TRBD1; size: -; V: TRBV7-9
DNA: TGTGCCAGCAGTCCCCAGGGAAACACTGAAGCTTTCTTT; CDR3: CASSPQGNTEAFF; J: TRBJ1-1; D: -; size: -; V: TRBV6-5
DNA: TGTGCCAGCAGTTATGGGTATCAAGAGACCCAGTACTTC; CDR3: CASSYGYQETQYF; J: TRBJ2-5; D: -; size: -; V: TRBV6-5
DNA: TGTGCCAGCAGTTTTGGGGGAGCTGCTGGAAACACCATATATTTT; CDR3: CASSFGGAAGNTIYF; J: TRBJ1-3; D: -; size: -; V: TRBV28
DNA: TGTGCCAGCAGTTTTTCCGATGAGCAGTTCTTC; CDR3: CASSFSDEQFF; J: TRBJ2-1; D: -; size: -; V: TRBV28
DNA: TGTGCCAGCAGCCAAGGTTCACAGGTTGGTAATCAGCCCCAGCATTTT; CDR3: CASSQGSQVGNQPQHF; J: TRBJ1-5; D: -; size: -; V: TRBV3-1/TRBV3-2
DNA: TGCGCCAGCGGAGGGTGGAGCGGGGACCCTAACACCGGGGAGCTGTTTTTT; CDR3: CASGGWSGDPNTGELFF; J: TRBJ2-2; D: TRBD2; size: -; V: TRBV5-1
DNA: TGTGCCAGCAAAAGGGACAACACTGAAGCTTTCTTT; CDR3: CASKRDNTEAFF; J: TRBJ1-1; D: -; size: -; V: TRBV3-1/TRBV3-2
DNA: TGTGCCAGCAGCAGACGACAGGGGGCCTATGAGACCCAGTACTTC; CDR3: CASSRRQGAYETQYF; J: TRBJ2-5; D: TRBD1; size: -; V: TRBV27
DNA: TGTGCCACCAGCAGGGGACAGGGCACCTACGAGCAGTACTTC; CDR3: CATSRGQGTYEQYF; J: TRBJ2-7; D: TRBD1; size: -; V: TRBV15
DNA: TGTGCCAGCAGTTCATTTTCCCAGGGACCCGGGAACACTGAAGCTTTCTTT; CDR3: CASSSFSQGPGNTEAFF; J: TRBJ1-1; D: -; size: -; V: TRBV28
DNA: TGTGCCAGCAGCCAAGGCGGCGGTGGGAAACTGTTTTTT; CDR3: CASSQGGGGKLFF; J: TRBJ1-4; D: -; size: -; V: TRBV3-1/TRBV3-2
DNA: TGTGCCAGCAGTTACATGGGGCAAGAGTACTCACCCCTCCACTTT; CDR3: CASSYMGQEYSPLHF; J: TRBJ1-6; D: -; size: -; V: TRBV6-2/TRBV6-3
DNA: TGTGCCAGCAGCCCCCCGGGCAGCGGCAGCGAAGCTTTCTTT; CDR3: CASSPPGSGSEAFF; J: TRBJ1-1; D: -; size: -; V: TRBV7-2
DNA: TGTGCCAGCAGTTCGTTACAGGGGGCGACAACTAATGAAAAACTGTTTTTT; CDR3: CASSSLQGATTNEKLFF; J: TRBJ1-4; D: TRBD1; size: -; V: TRBV28
DNA: TGTGCCAGCAGCCTACTAGCGGGAGATACGCAGTATTTT; CDR3: CASSLLAGDTQYF; J: TRBJ2-3; D: TRBD2; size: -; V: TRBV7-3
DNA: TGCAGCGTTGACGGGGGGACAGTGCCCTGGAACACTGAAGCTTTCTTT; CDR3: CSVDGGTVPWNTEAFF; J: TRBJ1-1; D: TRBD1; size: -; V: TRBV29-1
DNA: TGTGCCAGCAGCCAAACACAGGGGACTATCTCCTACGAGCAGTACTTC; CDR3: CASSQTQGTISYEQYF; J: TRBJ2-7; D: -; size: -; V: TRBV7-9
DNA: TGCAGCGTTGAAGAATTACAGGGGTTCGGCTACACCTTC; CDR3: CSVEELQGFGYTF; J: TRBJ1-2; D: TRBD1; size: once; V: TRBV29-1
DNA: TGTGCCAGCAGTTTGGGTTGGAATGAGCAGTTCTTC; CDR3: CASSLGWNEQFF; J: TRBJ2-1; D: -; size: -; V: TRBV12-3/TRBV12-4
DNA: TGTGCCAGCAGTTTAGACGTCAGCAATCAGCCCCAGCATTTT; CDR3: CASSLDVSNQPQHF; J: TRBJ1-5; D: -; size: -; V: TRBV28
DNA: TGTGCCAGCAGTGAAACAGCAGGGAGCTCCTACGAGCAGTACTTC; CDR3: CASSETAGSSYEQYF; J: TRBJ2-7; D: -; size: -; V: TRBV6-4
DNA: TGTGCCAGCAGCTGGGACAGATCCACCGGGGAGCTGTTTTTT; CDR3: CASSWDRSTGELFF; J: TRBJ2-2; D: TRBD1; size: -; V: TRBV7-8
DNA: TGTGCCAGCAGCCAAGATAGAAGGGCAACGGCGACCCAGTACTTC; CDR3: CASSQDRRATATQYF; J: TRBJ2-5; D: -; size: -; V: TRBV4-2
DNA: TGTGCCAGTACCTTACAGGGGGCGTATACTGAAGCTTTCTTT; CDR3: CASTLQGAYTEAFF; J: TRBJ1-1; D: TRBD1; size: -; V: TRBV19
DNA: TGTGCCAGCAGCCACACCGACAGGGTTTATGGCTACACCTTC; CDR3: CASSHTDRVYGYTF; J: TRBJ1-2; D: TRBD1; size: -; V: TRBV4-2